This T cell receptor beta chain comes out of a study of CD8 T cells in Susac syndrome. Study-level background: Clinically active disease was present in about 6 of the sequenced Susac syndrome patients. Eight of these patients were in remission. Blood was drawn from Susac syndrome patients while they were therapy-naive, on corticosteroids, or on intravenous immunoglobulin alone. Study-level points and caveats: In Susac syndrome, the CD4+ T cell repertoires did not show clonal expansion.

For this clonotype: The antigen is unknown.

Germline V lookup: CDR1 SNHLY, CDR2 FYNNEI. With 7 bases removed from V and 6 bases from J, the gap between germline ends came to 6 bases. This CDR3 contains 10 residues. With random hexamers, reverse transcription was performed on about 0.5 to 1 ug of RNA. Amplification of the TCR beta CDR3 was carried out by immunoSEQ multiplex PCR, which spanned a total of 54 Vbeta and 13 Jbeta segments. Via MiXCR, TCRdb re-called the immunoSEQ multiplex PCR reads, giving one row per CDR3 protein. Here the sample spans around 170,000 distinct CDR3 sequences, roughly 95% being singletons. The J gene is TRBJ2-5, the V gene TRBV2; D unclear. The sequencing input was CD4+ T cells from PBMCs. The source is a human donor with Susac syndrome. The CDR3 DNA is TGTGCCAGCATGGGGAAGACCCAGTACTTC. Protein: CASMGKTQYF. The entire variable domain, with the rest obtained from reference TRBV2 and TRBJ2-5, is as follows: EPEVTQTPSHQVTQMGQEVILRCVPISNHLYFYWYRQILGQKVEFLVSFYNNEISEKSEIFDDQFSVERPDGSNFTLKIRSTKLEDSAMYFCASMGKTQYFGPGTRLLVL.